This record concerns one TCR beta chain sequence. This clone's antigen is unknown. No much larger clone is present one base from it, and per-base qualities are unavailable. The sample is drawn from a study of CD8 T cells in Susac syndrome (dated by TCRdb to between 2018 and 2020). In the study overall: Repertoire sequencing was used to test whether CD8+ T cell activation and differentiation in Susac syndrome was antigen driven. Overall study outcomes, separate from this receptor: The study acknowledged that relatively few individuals were included in the TCR sequencing and HLA analysis.

From its cysteine to its phenylalanine, the CDR3 spans 13 amino acids. The entry retains the CDR3 DNA only, 39 bases that are in frame from base 1. Per the germline V gene (reference sequence), SGHNT is the CDR1 and YYREEE is the CDR2. Trimming costs V 4 bases and J 4 bases, and their ends lie 11 bases apart. RNA was extracted using the RNeasy kit, and about 0.45 to 1 ug of the RNA was reverse transcribed with random hexamers. TCR beta CDR3 regions were amplified with the immunoSEQ multiplex PCR assay covering 54 Vbeta and 13 Jbeta segments. Bias from PCR amplification was corrected by using a synthetic template baseline for primer optimization and for computational correction. Per the original workflow: Reads were annotated to V, D and J genes per IMGT and analyzed with immunoSEQ Analyzer, keeping only productive sequences. To calculate clonality, Shannon entropy was normalized by log2 of the number of productive unique sequences and then subtracted from one. For each patient and control, public and private clones were evaluated within the 100 most prevalent clones. Susac-specific clones were defined as absent from healthy and MS cohorts, 850 to 1,300 published viral clones and other ImmuneACCESS disease sequences. The public reads were reprocessed in TCRdb via fastp at Q25 and MiXCR, keeping in-frame beta chains. CDR3 protein duplicates are merged, each entry listing the most common genes and DNA. For this entry, the V and J calls and clone size follow TCRdb and not the study's own pipeline. In this sample the table shows 130,000 or so distinct CDR3 sequences, about 95% of which occur a single time. The ten largest clonotypes hold approximately 0.11% of the sample.

Peripheral blood CD8+ and CD4+ T cells from healthy donors, Susac syndrome patients and multiple sclerosis patients were profiled by high-throughput TCR beta sequencing. The multiple sclerosis controls were treatment-naive patients who had stable or active relapsing-remitting disease and met the revised McDonald criteria. CD8+ TEMRA cells were enriched by FACS, while bulk CD8+ and CD4+ T cells were purified by magnetic negative isolation. Blood was drawn into EDTA tubes, processed within 24 hours, and PBMCs were isolated by density gradient centrifugation. PBMCs intended for TCR sequencing were frozen in liquid nitrogen and were later thawed in a 37 degrees C water bath. A purity of at least 90% was achieved for sorted or isolated CD4+, CD8+ and CD8+ TEMRA cells.

The sequenced material came from CD4+ T cells from PBMCs. This receptor was identified in a human donor with multiple sclerosis. The chain is encoded by TRBV5-4 joined to TRBJ1-2; tentative D gene TRBD1, with 6 bases matching. This receptor carries the CDR3 CASSVTGTYGYTF. In nucleotides, the sequence is TGTGCCAGCAGCGTTACAGGGACCTATGGCTACACCTTC.